Reported below is one T cell receptor beta chain. Its antigen is still unknown. Germline loops: CDR1 SGHRS, CDR2 YFSETQ. The CDR3 is 16 amino acids. V shed 0 bases and J shed 1 base, with 12 bases lying between them. This sample is drawn from a study of T cell clones after liver transplantation. General observations from the study: A significant post-transplant drop in circulating graft-donor-reactive CD4 TCRbeta sequences occurred in most of the 8 subjects.

This table comes from immunoSEQ multiplex PCR, and its TCRdb copy is limited to in-frame clones, with some not included. Of over 100,000 clones in the sample, 80% to 85% were seen once. The specimen comprised CD4+ T cells from blood, sampled before liver transplant. The gene calls are TRBV5-1 and TRBJ2-3; D not certain. This TCR came from a human donor who received a liver transplant. CDR3 amino acids: CASSLAQIGGTDTQYF. CDR3 coding DNA: TGCGCCAGCAGCTTGGCCCAAATTGGGGGCACAGATACGCAGTATTTT.